The present TCR beta chain was sequenced within a study of identical twins. Study observations and caveats: When twins shared out-of-frame alpha sequences, those sequences had excess low generation probability.

Looked up from germline, CDR1 is DFQATT and CDR2 is SNEGSKA (reference sequence). The ends lost 5 bases at V and 0 bases at J; junction bases unmatched: 3. The CDR3 loop spans 13 amino acids. Note on this clonotype: The antigen is unknown.

Healthy Caucasian donors formed the entire cohort. Template switching added a universal primer site, and cDNA bore unique molecular identifiers. In TCRdb, the 5' RACE reads were re-called with MiXCR into one record per CDR3 protein. The sample shows 550,000 to 700,000 distinct CDR3 sequences, over 20% of them seen only once. Separately, the same data were catalogued under a study of T cells expressing NK-cell markers. From that report: Among the experiments, several used an anti-gamma-delta TCR antibody to restrict sorting to alpha-beta TCR T cells.

Sequencing was carried out using PBMCs. This receptor was taken from a woman between 18 and 29 years old in good health. The genes are TRBV20-1 and TRBJ2-7; 8 nucleotides match TRBD2. CDR3 sequence reads: CSARLAYSYEQYF. CDR3 DNA sequence: TGCAGTGCTCGACTAGCGTACTCCTACGAGCAGTACTTC.